A selection of T cell receptor beta chains follows, all from one sample in a study of blood T cell repertoires in COVID-19. TCRdb keeps only in-frame clones here, not all; method: immunoSEQ multiplex PCR. This table has under 130,000 clones, 70% to 90% appearing once. Sequencing was done on a sample of peripheral blood. The receptor set was obtained from a man between 50 and 59 years old in a cohort sampled during active COVID-19. Both conserved end residues are part of each CDR3. The D gene is left open where the match is weak. Clone size is given for some rows only: seen once, a few or many times, or a class if the clone is expanded.

clone_size j_call d_call v_call cdr3_nt cdr3_aa
NA TRBJ2-2 NA TRBV11-3 TGTGCCAGCAGCTACGGACAGAACACCGGGGAGCTGTTTTTT CASSYGQNTGELFF
NA TRBJ2-3 NA TRBV10-3 TGTGCCATCGGGGGGAGCACAGATACGCAGTATTTT CAIGGSTDTQYF
NA TRBJ2-1 TRBD2 TRBV18 TGTGCCAGCTCACCCCTCTCTTTAGCGGGGGGCCCAAACGCCTACAATGAGCAGTTCTTC CASSPLSLAGGPNAYNEQFF
NA TRBJ1-4 TRBD1 TRBV3-1/TRBV3-2 TGTGCCAGCAGCCTAAAGACAGGGAGGGAAAAACTGTTTTTT CASSLKTGREKLFF
once TRBJ2-2 TRBD2 TRBV7-2 TGTGCCAGCAGCTTAATGAGCGGGGGCCCCGGGGAGCTGTTTTTT CASSLMSGGPGELFF
once TRBJ2-2 TRBD1 TRBV7-2 TGTGCCAGCAGCCGGGGGACAGGGGGCCGGACCGGGGAGCTGTTTTTT CASSRGTGGRTGELFF
NA TRBJ2-5 TRBD2 TRBV7-9 TGTGCCAGCAGCTCCACTTGGGCTAGCGGGGAGCAAGAGACCCAGTACTTC CASSSTWASGEQETQYF
NA TRBJ1-6 TRBD1 TRBV5-4 TGTGCCAGCAGCATGGGACAGAGAAATTCACCCCTCCACTTT CASSMGQRNSPLHF
NA TRBJ2-5 NA TRBV3-1/TRBV3-2 TGTGCCAGCAGCCGGGGGGGCTCGGAGACCCAGTACTTC CASSRGGSETQYF
NA TRBJ2-7 TRBD1 TRBV6-2/TRBV6-3 TGTGCCAGCAGTTACTGGCAGGGGGCGTACGAGCAGTACTTC CASSYWQGAYEQYF
NA TRBJ1-2 TRBD1 TRBV6-1 TGTGCCAGCAGTGAAGTACCGGGACAGGGCTCTGGCTACACCTTC CASSEVPGQGSGYTF
NA TRBJ1-6 NA TRBV6-5 TGTGCCAGCAGTTACGGGGGGAATAATTCACCCCTCCACTTT CASSYGGNNSPLHF
NA TRBJ2-1 TRBD1 TRBV18 TGTGCCAGCTCACCAGGGGACAGGGAGCAGTTCTTC CASSPGDREQFF
once TRBJ2-5 TRBD1 TRBV7-8 TGTGCCAGCAGCTTCGGGACAGGGGGCGAGGTTCCAGAGACCCAGTACTTC CASSFGTGGEVPETQYF
NA TRBJ1-1 TRBD1 TRBV5-5 TGTGCCAGCAGCAAAACAGGGGTGAACACTGAGGCTTTCTTT CASSKTGVNTEAFF
NA TRBJ1-2 NA TRBV29-1 TGCAGCGTGGGGGACAATCTCCATGGCTACACCTTC CSVGDNLHGYTF
NA TRBJ2-3 TRBD2 TRBV7-9 TGTGCCAGCAGCTTGGGAGGACTAGCGGATAACACAGATACGCAGTATTTT CASSLGGLADNTDTQYF
NA TRBJ2-2 NA TRBV11-2 TGTGCCAGCAGCGTGAGGACAGAAATAACCGGGGAGCTGTTTTTT CASSVRTEITGELFF
NA TRBJ1-5 NA TRBV2 TGTGCCAGCAGACAGGGTGAAAGCAATCAGCCCCAGCATTTT CASRQGESNQPQHF
once TRBJ2-3 TRBD2 TRBV5-1 TGCGCCAGCAGCTTTTCGGGCGGGGGGCCAGATACGCAGTATTTT CASSFSGGGPDTQYF
NA TRBJ2-7 TRBD1 TRBV28 TGTGCCAGCAGTTTTCTCATAGGACAGGACTCCTACGAGCAGTACTTC CASSFLIGQDSYEQYF
NA TRBJ1-1 NA TRBV7-9 TGTGCCAGCAGCCCGGACACTGAAGCTTTCTTT CASSPDTEAFF
NA TRBJ1-1 NA TRBV19 TGTGCCAGTATTTCTCCCGGGGCTGAAGCTTTCTTT CASISPGAEAFF
NA TRBJ1-2 TRBD1 TRBV6-5 TGTGCCAGCACCAGACCCGGGACAGGGCCTATAGGCTACACCTTC CASTRPGTGPIGYTF
once TRBJ1-3 NA TRBV20-1 TGCAGTGCTAGTCGGGGGGAGTCTGGAAACACCATATATTTT CSASRGESGNTIYF
NA TRBJ2-2 NA TRBV9 TGTGCCAGCAGCGTAGCAGGGAAGAACACCGGGGAGCTGTTTTTT CASSVAGKNTGELFF
NA TRBJ1-1 TRBD1 TRBV24-1 TGTGCCACCAGTGATCCGGGACAGGGTGAAGCTTTCTTT CATSDPGQGEAFF
NA TRBJ2-1 NA TRBV18 TGTGCCAGCTCACCCAGGTCGGTCAGAGACTACAATGAGCAGTTCTTC CASSPRSVRDYNEQFF
NA TRBJ1-1 NA TRBV10-3 TGTGCCATCAGTGTCTCTGGGCAGATGAACACTGAAGCTTTCTTT CAISVSGQMNTEAFF
NA TRBJ1-1 TRBD1 TRBV12-3/TRBV12-4 TGTGCCAGCAGTTTAGGGACAGGGACTGAAGCTTTCTTT CASSLGTGTEAFF
NA TRBJ2-3 TRBD2 TRBV9 TGTGCCAGCAGCAGGACTAGCGGGGACACAGATACGCAGTATTTT CASSRTSGDTDTQYF
NA TRBJ1-1 NA TRBV5-1 TGCGCCAGCAGCTTGGCTCCCCGGCAGGTGAACACTGAAGCTTTCTTT CASSLAPRQVNTEAFF
NA TRBJ2-2 NA TRBV18 TGTGCCAGCTCACCATCCCAGACAGGACGGGCCGGGGAGCTGTTTTTT CASSPSQTGRAGELFF
NA TRBJ1-4 TRBD1 TRBV6-5 TGTGCCAGCAGTTACCTGGACAGGGGGACTGAAAAACTGTTTTTT CASSYLDRGTEKLFF
NA TRBJ2-1 NA TRBV21-1 TGTGCCAGCGTAGAGGACAGGGGGTCGTTTAATGAGCAGTTCTTC CASVEDRGSFNEQFF
many TRBJ2-1 TRBD2 TRBV2 TGTGCCAGCATGGGAACCCGACTAGCGGGGGACAATGAGCAGTTCTTC CASMGTRLAGDNEQFF
few TRBJ1-2 NA TRBV4-2 TGTGCCAGCAGCCAACGACAGATAGTTTCAAGATATGGCTACACCTTC CASSQRQIVSRYGYTF
once TRBJ2-1 TRBD2 TRBV5-1 TGCGCCAGCAGTGTTGGCGGGGGGGCCTACAATGAGCAGTTCTTC CASSVGGGAYNEQFF
NA TRBJ2-1 NA TRBV14 TGTGCCAGCAGCTGGGGGGACTTATACAATGAGCAGTTCTTC CASSWGDLYNEQFF